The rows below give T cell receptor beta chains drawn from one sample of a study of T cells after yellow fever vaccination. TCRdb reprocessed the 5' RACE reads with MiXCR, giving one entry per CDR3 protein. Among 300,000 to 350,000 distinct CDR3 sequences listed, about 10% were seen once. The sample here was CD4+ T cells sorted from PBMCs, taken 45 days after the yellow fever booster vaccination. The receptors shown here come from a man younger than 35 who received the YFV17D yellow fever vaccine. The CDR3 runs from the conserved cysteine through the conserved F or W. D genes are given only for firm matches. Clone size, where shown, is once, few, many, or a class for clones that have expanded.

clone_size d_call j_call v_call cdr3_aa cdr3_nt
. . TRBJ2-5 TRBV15 CATSRDRTQETQYF TGTGCCACCAGCAGAGATCGGACACAAGAGACCCAGTACTTC
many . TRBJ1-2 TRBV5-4 CASSLRTATHGYTF TGTGCCAGCAGCTTGCGGACCGCCACTCATGGCTACACCTTC
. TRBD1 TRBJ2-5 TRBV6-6 CASSYTGQTSKTQYF TGTGCCAGCAGTTACACGGGACAGACTTCGAAGACCCAGTACTTC
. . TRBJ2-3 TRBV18 CASSPRDSSDTQYF TGTGCCAGCTCACCCCGGGACTCCTCAGATACGCAGTATTTT
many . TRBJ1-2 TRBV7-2 CASSPNTQGPAWGYTF TGTGCCAGCAGCCCCAATACCCAGGGGCCGGCTTGGGGCTACACCTTC
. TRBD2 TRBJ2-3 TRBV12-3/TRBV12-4 CASSLITSGARTDTQYF TGTGCCAGCAGTTTGATTACTAGCGGGGCCCGCACAGATACGCAGTATTTT
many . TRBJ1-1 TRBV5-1 CASSPGSHEWTEAFF TGCGCCAGCAGCCCGGGGTCCCATGAATGGACTGAAGCTTTCTTT
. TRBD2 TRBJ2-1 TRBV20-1 CSARDPSGGQVGEQFF TGCAGTGCTAGAGATCCAAGCGGGGGCCAAGTCGGGGAGCAGTTCTTC
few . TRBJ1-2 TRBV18 CASSPSGKGSDYGYTF TGTGCCAGCTCACCTAGTGGAAAGGGGTCGGACTATGGCTACACCTTC
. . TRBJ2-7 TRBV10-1 CASSEAGYEQYF TGCGCCAGCAGTGAAGCCGGCTACGAGCAGTACTTC
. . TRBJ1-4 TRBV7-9 CASQRGEGNEKLFF TGTGCCAGCCAACGAGGAGAAGGGAATGAAAAACTGTTTTTT
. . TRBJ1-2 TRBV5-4 CASSLDPRNYGYTF TGTGCCAGCAGCTTGGATCCCAGAAACTATGGCTACACCTTC
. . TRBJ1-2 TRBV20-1 CSAIFGSTF TGCAGTGCTATCTTCGGGTCCACCTTC
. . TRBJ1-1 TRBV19 CASSIGGWTEAFF TGTGCCAGTAGTATCGGGGGTTGGACTGAAGCTTTCTTT
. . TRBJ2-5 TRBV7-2 CASSLSPDSDQTQYF TGTGCCAGCAGCTTATCCCCCGATAGCGACCAGACCCAGTACTTC
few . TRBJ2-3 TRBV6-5 CASSPRGRTDTQYF TGTGCCAGCAGCCCCCGGGGGCGCACAGATACGCAGTATTTT
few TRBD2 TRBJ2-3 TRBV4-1 CASSQPILRGGTDTQYF TGCGCCAGCAGCCAACCGATCTTGCGGGGGGGCACAGATACGCAGTATTTT
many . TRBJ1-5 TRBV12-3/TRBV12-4 CASSRTGLSQPQHF TGTGCCAGCAGCCGTACAGGGTTAAGTCAGCCCCAGCATTTT
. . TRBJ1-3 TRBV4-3 CASSPGPDSGNTIYF TGCGCCAGCAGCCCCGGACCGGACTCTGGAAACACCATATATTTT
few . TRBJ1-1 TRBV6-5 CASSYMGAGIEAFF TGTGCCAGCAGTTATATGGGGGCCGGCATCGAAGCTTTCTTT
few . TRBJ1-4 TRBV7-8 CASSRGQKQEKLFF TGTGCCAGCAGCCGTGGACAGAAGCAGGAAAAACTGTTTTTT
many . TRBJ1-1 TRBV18 CASSPISDTTEAFF TGTGCCAGCTCACCAATCTCTGATACCACTGAAGCTTTCTTT
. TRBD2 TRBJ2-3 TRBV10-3 CAISRSGGADTQYF TGTGCCATCAGCCGAAGCGGGGGCGCAGATACGCAGTATTTT
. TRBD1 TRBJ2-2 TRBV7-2 CANTLQRTGRTGELFF TGTGCCAATACCCTTCAACGGACAGGTAGAACCGGGGAGCTGTTTTTT
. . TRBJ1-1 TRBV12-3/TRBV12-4 CASKRGRGTEAFF TGTGCCAGCAAAAGGGGGAGAGGCACTGAAGCTTTCTTT
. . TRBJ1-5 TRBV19 CASSNPEGLQPQHF TGTGCCAGTAGTAATCCAGAGGGTTTACAGCCCCAGCATTTT
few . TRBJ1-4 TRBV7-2 CASSYGPTNEKLFF TGTGCCAGCAGCTATGGGCCTACTAATGAAAAACTGTTTTTT
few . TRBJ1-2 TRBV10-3 CAIGQGGPYGYTF TGTGCCATCGGCCAGGGAGGGCCCTATGGCTACACCTTC
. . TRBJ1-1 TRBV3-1 CASSQDSDTEAFF TGTGCCAGCAGCCAAGATTCCGACACTGAAGCTTTCTTT
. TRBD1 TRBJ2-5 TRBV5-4 CASSLGTGEQETQYF TGTGCCAGCAGCCTCGGGACAGGGGAGCAAGAGACCCAGTACTTC
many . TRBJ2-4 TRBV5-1 CASSADRAGENIQYF TGCGCCAGCAGCGCAGACAGGGCGGGGGAAAACATTCAGTACTTC
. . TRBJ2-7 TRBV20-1 CSGASEFSYEQYF TGCAGTGGCGCATCGGAGTTCTCCTACGAGCAGTACTTC
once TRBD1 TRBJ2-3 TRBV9 CASSPSLGGGDTQYF TGTGCCAGCAGCCCCAGCCTAGGGGGCGGGGATACGCAGTATTTT
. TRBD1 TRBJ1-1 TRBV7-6 CASILLNTGQFMNTEAFF TGTGCCAGCATCCTACTAAATACGGGACAGTTCATGAACACTGAAGCTTTCTTT
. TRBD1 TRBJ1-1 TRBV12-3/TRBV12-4 CASRYRDRVLNTEAFF TGTGCCAGCCGGTACCGGGACAGGGTTTTGAACACTGAAGCTTTCTTT
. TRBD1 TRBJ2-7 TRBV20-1 CSAGRTGSSYEQYF TGCAGTGCCGGACGGACAGGGAGCTCCTACGAGCAGTACTTC
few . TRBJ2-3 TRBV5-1 CASSPRQAASTDTQYF TGCGCCAGCAGCCCACGTCAAGCCGCTAGCACAGATACGCAGTATTTT
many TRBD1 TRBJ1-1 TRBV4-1 CASSQGTGGPEAFF TGCGCCAGCAGCCAAGGGACAGGGGGTCCTGAAGCTTTCTTT
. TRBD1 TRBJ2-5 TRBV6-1 CASSDVGQGEETQYF TGTGCCAGCAGTGATGTGGGACAGGGTGAAGAGACCCAGTACTTC
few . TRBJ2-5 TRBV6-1 CASSDPFPHF TGTGCCAGCAGTGACCCCTTTCCCCACTTC
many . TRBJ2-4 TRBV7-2 CASSAQTGFKNIQYF TGTGCCAGCAGTGCTCAAACAGGCTTCAAAAACATTCAGTACTTC
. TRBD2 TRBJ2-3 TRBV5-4 CASSLLGGADTQYF TGTGCCAGCAGCTTGTTGGGGGGGGCAGATACGCAGTATTTT
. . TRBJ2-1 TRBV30 CAWERGGPYNEQFF TGTGCCTGGGAGAGGGGGGGGCCTTACAATGAGCAGTTCTTC
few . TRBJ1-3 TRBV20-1 CSARGRVTGNTIYF TGCAGTGCTAGAGGGCGGGTGACTGGAAACACCATATATTTT
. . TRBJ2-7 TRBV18 CASSRVGRSYEQYF TGTGCCAGCTCACGGGTGGGTAGATCCTACGAGCAGTACTTC
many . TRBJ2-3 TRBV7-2 CASSLASGPSTDTQYF TGTGCCAGCAGCTTAGCCTCAGGGCCTAGCACAGATACGCAGTATTTT
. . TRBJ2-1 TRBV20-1 CSVRTNEQFF TGCAGTGTCAGGACCAATGAGCAGTTCTTC
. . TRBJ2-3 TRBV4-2 CASSQEVWRATDTQYF TGTGCCAGCAGCCAAGAGGTCTGGAGGGCCACAGATACGCAGTATTTT
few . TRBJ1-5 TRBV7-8 CASSPLWDSNQPQHF TGTGCCAGCAGCCCCCTATGGGATAGCAATCAGCCCCAGCATTTT
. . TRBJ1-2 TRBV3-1 CASSQDSDYGYTF TGTGCCAGCAGCCAAGATTCAGACTATGGCTACACCTTC
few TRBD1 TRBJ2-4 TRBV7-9 CASSLLALRVGTGANIQYF TGTGCCAGCAGCTTACTAGCCCTGAGAGTGGGGACAGGGGCAAACATTCAGTACTTC
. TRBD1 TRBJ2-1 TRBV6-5 CASSKGQGYNEQFF TGTGCCAGCAGTAAGGGACAGGGGTACAATGAGCAGTTCTTC
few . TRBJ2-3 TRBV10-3 CAIEGSTDTQYF TGTGCCATCGAGGGGAGCACAGATACGCAGTATTTT
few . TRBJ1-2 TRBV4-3 CASSQGLSTMDYGYTF TGCGCCAGCAGCCAAGGGCTGAGCACGATGGACTATGGCTACACCTTC
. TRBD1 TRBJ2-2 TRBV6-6 CASSSGTGGRTGELFF TGTGCCAGCAGCTCCGGGACAGGGGGAAGAACCGGGGAGCTGTTTTTT
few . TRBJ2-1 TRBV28 CASSIPNEQFF TGTGCCAGCAGCATCCCCAATGAGCAGTTCTTC